The clone carrying this T cell receptor (beta chain) came up many times. Its antigen remains unknown. With 3 bases removed from V and 8 bases from J, the gap between germline ends came to 17 bases. This CDR3 has 14 residues. Germline assignment: CDR1 SGHTS and CDR2 YDEGEE. TCRdb keeps only in-frame clones here, not all; method: immunoSEQ multiplex PCR. Observed in the sample are about 24,000 clones, none of them singletons. The related graft donor's blood sample was taken on the day of bone marrow donation. This sample was taken from a study of T cells after posttransplantation cyclophosphamide. Study observations and caveats: TRB clonality was highly associated with recipient CMV seropositivity and reactivation. Skin or GI-infiltrating T cells shared few TRB sequences with blood. Donor-recipient repertoire similarity was low at 1-2 months, rising over year one.

The sequence derives from a woman aged 45-65 years in good health, CMV-negative, and a related stem cell transplant donor. This sequence joins TRBV5-8 and TRBJ1-2; D might be TRBD1 (5 bases). Sequenced material: PBMCs. CDR3 protein: CASSSDRSFRGYTF. The CDR3 coding sequence is TGTGCCAGCAGCTCTGACAGAAGTTTCCGGGGCTACACCTTC.